Presented here are 17 T cell receptor beta chains from one specimen sequenced in a study of blood T cell repertoires in COVID-19. Only in-frame clones appear in the TCRdb table, and some are missing; sequencing was by immunoSEQ multiplex PCR. The sample has some 240,000 clones, roughly 82% seen once. Sequencing was done on a sample of peripheral blood. All receptors derive from a woman aged 40 to 50 who had recovered from COVID-19.

This clone was recorded once. This chain links TRBV29-1 with TRBJ2-1; no reliable D call. The V end was cut by 3 bases, the J end by 0 bases, with 9 bases between. CDR1 is SQVTM and CDR2 is ANQGSEA in the germline V gene. The CDR3 has 14 residues. CDR3 sequence (DNA): TGCAGCGTTGATTCACCGAGCTCCTACAATGAGCAGTTCTTC. Its translation: CSVDSPSSYNEQFF.

This chain connects TRBV3-1 (or the pseudogene TRBV3-2) to TRBJ2-2; the D is unclear. The CDR3 sequence is 14 residues long. V was pared by 2 bases and J by 2 bases, with 6 bases between. Germline V gene sequence: CDR1 LGHDT, CDR2 YNNKEL (reference sequence). CDR3 coding DNA: TGTGCCAGCAGCCAAACACAAAACACCGGGGAGCTGTTTTTT. It specifies CASSQTQNTGELFF.

On this clone: In the same sample, other DNA sequences code for this CDR3. This sequence joins TRBV5-4 and TRBJ2-5, with D possibly being TRBD1 (6 bases). Germline CDR1 and CDR2: SGHNT and YYREEE (reference sequence). The V and J ends lost 2 bases and 1 base respectively, with 6 bases between them. The CDR3 is made up of 13 amino acids. The CDR3 DNA reads as TGTGCCAGCAGCTTACAGGGCCAAGAGACCCAGTACTTC. This gives the protein CASSLQGQETQYF.

The CDR3 sequence is CASSQQETQYF. The CDR3 nucleotides read TGTGCCAGCAGCCAACAAGAGACCCAGTACTTC. V gene TRBV12-3 or TRBV12-4 combines with J gene TRBJ2-5; D gene ambiguous. V lost 6 bases, J lost 2 bases, and 4 bases lay in between. The CDR3 is 11 residues long.

This chain links TRBV6-4 with TRBJ2-3, with D possibly TRBD1 on 5 matching bases. Germline CDR1 is MRHNA and CDR2 is SNTAGT. The length of the CDR3 is 13 residues. V was cut by 6 bases and J by 2 bases, with 9 bases left in between. CDR3 bases: TGTGCCAGCAGACAGGCGACCACAGATACGCAGTATTTT. Its translation is CASRQATTDTQYF.

The gene calls are TRBV11-3 and TRBJ2-2; D unclear. With 1 base removed from V and 0 bases from J, the gap between germline ends came to 3 bases. This CDR3 has 14 amino acids. Germline values: CDR1 SGHNT, CDR2 YENEEA. The CDR3 nucleotides are TGTGCCAGCAGCTTAGCTGCGAACACCGGGGAGCTGTTTTTT. Translation gives CASSLAANTGELFF. Full variable domain (outside the CDR3, taken from reference TRBV11-3 and TRBJ2-2): EAGVVQSPRYKIIEKKQPVAFWCNPISGHNTLYWYLQNLGQGPELLIRYENEEAVDDSQLPKDRFSAERLKGVDSTLKIQPAELGDSAVYLCASSLAANTGELFFGEGSRLTVL.

In the case of this clone: Other DNA sequences from this sample encode an identical CDR3 as well. This chain connects TRBV12-3 or TRBV12-4 to TRBJ1-2, with a weak D call TRBD1 (5 bases). The length of the CDR3 is 13 residues. Trimming cost V 3 bases and J 4 bases, with 9 bases left between them. The CDR3 nucleotides read TGTGCCAGCAGTTTGGGAGGGACCTATGGCTACACCTTC. Amino acid sequence: CASSLGGTYGYTF.

This rearrangement joins TRBV4-3 to TRBJ2-7; 7 bases match TRBD2. The CDR3 is 16 residues long. Losses at the gene ends were 1 base for V and 0 bases for J; bases not matched to a gene: 6. The germline V gene has CDR1 LGHNA and CDR2 YSLEER. CDR3 nucleotide sequence: TGCGCCAGCAGCCAAGGGGGGGGTCCCCTCTCCTACGAGCAGTACTTC. Encoded protein: CASSQGGGPLSYEQYF.

This clone occurred once. This rearrangement joins TRBV18 to TRBJ2-2; D gene ambiguous. The V gene's germline CDR1 is KGHSH and CDR2 LQKENI. V lost 2 bases and J 0 bases, leaving 4 bases between the germline ends. The CDR3 runs to 14 residues. The CDR3 DNA reads as TGTGCCAGCTCACCAGTAACGAACACCGGGGAGCTGTTTTTT. Protein: CASSPVTNTGELFF. The full variable domain, in which reference TRBV18 and TRBJ2-2 provide the parts outside the CDR3, is NAGVMQNPRHLVRRRGQEARLRCSPMKGHSHVYWYRQLPEEGLKFMVYLQKENIIDESGMPKERFSAEFPKEGPSILRIQQVVRGDSAAYFCASSPVTNTGELFFGEGSRLTVL.

The chain joins TRBV28 to TRBJ1-2; 8 bases align to TRBD1. The CDR3 contains 15 residues. Germline V gives CDR1 MDHEN, CDR2 SYDVKM. V shed 1 base, J shed 7 bases, and the junction held 8 bases outside the gene matches. This chain's CDR3 is CASSLSLGQGGGYTF. The CDR3 coding sequence is TGTGCCAGCAGTTTATCGCTAGGACAGGGTGGTGGCTACACCTTC.

The chain employs TRBV6-5 and TRBJ1-1, with D unresolved. The germline V gene has CDR1 MNHEY and CDR2 SVGAGI. The CDR3 is 14 residues long. V was shortened by 1 base and J by 4 bases, with 10 bases between the two germline ends. Here the CDR3 reads CASSYLGGATEAFF. The CDR3 bases are TGTGCCAGCAGTTACTTGGGAGGAGCCACTGAAGCTTTCTTT.

J is TRBJ2-5 and V is TRBV28, with a weak D call TRBD1 (5 bases). CDR1 and CDR2 from the germline V gene are MDHEN and SYDVKM. The V gene lost 6 bases and the J gene lost 5 bases, with 13 bases spanning the gap. CDR3 length: 13 residues. The CDR3 sequence: CASSPGSGETQYF. For the CDR3, the DNA is TGTGCCAGCAGCCCTGGTTCAGGGGAGACCCAGTACTTC.

This clone was observed at least ten times. This chain uses TRBV6-5 with TRBJ2-7; 8 bases fit TRBD1. Germline CDR1 and CDR2: MNHEY and SVGAGI. Trimming at V came to 0 bases and at J to 9 bases, leaving 7 bases not matched to a gene. CDR3 length: 14 residues. The CDR3 spells CASSYSGQVRRQYF. The DNA for the CDR3 is TGTGCCAGCAGTTACTCGGGACAGGTCAGAAGGCAGTACTTC.

The chain joins TRBV6-2 or TRBV6-3 to TRBJ2-3; maybe TRBD1 (7 bases). V lost 0 bases, J lost 8 bases, and 18 bases lay in between. CDR3 length equals 16 residues. CDR1 is MNHEY and CDR2 is SVGEGT in the germline V gene. The CDR3 DNA follows: TGTGCCAGCAGTTACTCATCCGGGACTCAGGGGGGTACGCAGTATTTT. The encoded protein is CASSYSSGTQGGTQYF.

This chain joins TRBV5-1 and TRBJ2-7; D may be TRBD1 (6 bases). Trimming cost V 0 bases and J 3 bases, with 10 bases left between them. Germline-derived CDR1 and CDR2 are SGHRS and YFSETQ. This CDR3 spans 14 amino acids. The CDR3 DNA reads TGCGCCAGCAGCTTGGACACAGGGCGCTACGAGCAGTACTTC. Encoded protein: CASSLDTGRYEQYF. Supplemented by reference TRBV5-1 and TRBJ2-7, the full variable domain reads KAGVTQTPRYLIKTRGQQVTLSCSPISGHRSVSWYQQTPGQGLQFLFEYFSETQRNKGNFPGRFSGRQFSNSRSEMNVSTLELGDSALYLCASSLDTGRYEQYFGPGTRLTVT.

In the case of this clone: Relative to the germline gene, one junction end is altered; a read error may explain this. Different DNA sequences within this sample yield the same CDR3. The gene calls are TRBV7-7 and TRBJ2-3, with D unresolved. The CDR3 is made up of 14 amino acids. CDR1 and CDR2 (germline): SSHAT, FNYEAQ (reference sequence). In DNA, the CDR3 is TGTGCTAGCAGCTTAGGAACAGGCACAGATACGCAGTATTTT. Translation: CASSLGTGTDTQYF.

This clone showed up just a few times. This rearrangement joins TRBV12-5 to TRBJ1-1, with TRBD1 identical over 8 bases. This CDR3 spans 17 amino acids. Germline-derived CDR1 and CDR2 are LGHNT and FRNRAP. After removal of 4 bases from V and 0 bases from J, the junction contained 10 bases not matched to a gene. The CDR3 nucleotides are TGTGCTAGTGGTTACGGGACAGGCCTAAGCATGAACACTGAAGCTTTCTTT. It is translated as CASGYGTGLSMNTEAFF.